The rows below give T cell receptor beta chains drawn from one sample of a study of memory CD4+ T cells and cytomegalovirus serostatus. Method: immunoSEQ multiplex PCR; TCRdb's copy keeps in-frame clones and lacks some. The sample lists 48,000 or so clones, about three quarters seen once, with 0.78% in the top ten. Sequencing was carried out using memory CD4+ T cells from blood. The receptors shown here come from an adult in good health and CMV-seronegative. The CDR3 runs from the conserved cysteine through the conserved F or W. A D gene is named only where the DNA matches it firmly. A clone size is listed for some rows: how often the clone was seen (once, few, many), or a class if it is expanded.

V	J	D	size	CDR3	DNA
TRBV19	TRBJ1-5	TRBD1	-	CASSFGQGDQPQHF	TGTGCCAGTAGTTTCGGACAGGGGGATCAGCCCCAGCATTTT
TRBV6-1	TRBJ2-7	-	-	CASSELGGTTFEEQYF	TGTGCCAGCAGTGAATTAGGCGGTACCACCTTTGAAGAGCAGTACTTC
TRBV11-3	TRBJ2-3	TRBD2	-	CASSLSGRHSSTDTQYF	TGTGCCAGCAGCCTTAGCGGGAGGCATTCTAGCACAGATACGCAGTATTTT
TRBV5-1	TRBJ2-6	-	-	CASSLAAGANVLTF	TGCGCCAGCAGCTTGGCTGCTGGGGCCAACGTCCTGACTTTC
TRBV7-6	TRBJ1-4	-	-	CASSLSGEGEKLFF	TGTGCCAGCAGCCTGTCAGGGGAGGGAGAAAAACTGTTTTTT
TRBV4-1	TRBJ2-7	-	-	CASSQYPAGARPEQYF	TGCGCCAGCAGCCAATACCCGGCGGGGGCACGTCCCGAGCAGTACTTC
TRBV27	TRBJ1-5	-	-	CASRPTGQPQHF	TGTGCCAGCCGCCCAACAGGTCAGCCCCAGCATTTT
TRBV7-9	TRBJ1-1	TRBD1	-	CASSLPGTGVTEAFF	TGTGCCAGCAGCTTACCGGGGACAGGGGTCACTGAAGCTTTCTTT
TRBV7-9	TRBJ2-1	TRBD2	-	CASSPPGLAGGLGQFF	TGTGCCAGCAGCCCCCCGGGACTAGCGGGGGGGCTAGGGCAGTTCTTC
TRBV10-3	TRBJ2-1	TRBD2	few	CAISATGGPNEQFF	TGTGCCATCAGTGCAACGGGGGGGCCGAATGAGCAGTTCTTC
TRBV15	TRBJ1-4	-	once	CATSRPSTGKEKLFF	TGTGCCACCAGCAGACCTTCTACAGGAAAAGAAAAACTGTTTTTT
TRBV27	TRBJ2-7	TRBD2	-	CASTPAGASSYEQYF	TGTGCCAGCACCCCAGCGGGGGCCAGCTCCTACGAGCAGTACTTC
TRBV5-4	TRBJ1-1	-	-	CASSLDTEAFF	TGTGCCAGCAGCTTGGACACTGAAGCTTTCTTT
TRBV6-5	TRBJ2-7	-	-	CASKGHGSYEQYF	TGTGCCAGCAAGGGGCACGGCTCCTACGAGCAGTACTTC
TRBV9	TRBJ1-2	-	-	CASSVVVGNSGYTF	TGTGCCAGCAGCGTAGTAGTAGGGAATAGCGGCTACACCTTC
TRBV5-1	TRBJ1-1	-	-	CASSFLPNIQRVGMNTEAFF	TGCGCCAGCAGCTTCCTCCCCAATATTCAGAGGGTGGGCATGAACACTGAAGCTTTCTTT
TRBV11-3	TRBJ2-5	TRBD2	-	CASSRGTSGRAGSETQYF	TGTGCCAGCAGCCGAGGGACTAGCGGGAGGGCCGGGTCAGAGACCCAGTACTTC
TRBV27	TRBJ2-1	TRBD2	-	CASSLATSGTYNEQFF	TGTGCCAGCAGTTTAGCGACTAGCGGGACCTACAATGAGCAGTTCTTC
TRBV19	TRBJ1-3	-	-	CATTTTGASGNTIYF	TGTGCCACCACGACGACAGGAGCCTCTGGAAACACCATATATTTT
TRBV15	TRBJ2-4	-	-	CATRRELAKNIQYF	TGTGCCACCAGACGGGAATTAGCCAAAAACATTCAGTACTTC
TRBV10-1	TRBJ2-2	TRBD2	-	CASSPGTSGGAPGELFF	TGCGCCAGCAGTCCCGGGACTAGCGGGGGGGCCCCCGGGGAGCTGTTTTTT
TRBV7-2	TRBJ1-2	TRBD1	few	CASSLAGTGEGYTF	TGTGCCAGCAGCTTAGCCGGGACAGGGGAGGGCTACACCTTC
TRBV4-1	TRBJ1-5	-	-	CASSPLGSLGGRDRNQPQHF	TGCGCCAGCAGCCCCCTCGGCTCTCTGGGGGGGCGGGATCGCAATCAGCCCCAGCATTTT
TRBV2	TRBJ2-1	-	-	CASSEGERVEQFF	TGTGCCAGCAGCGAAGGGGAACGTGTGGAGCAGTTCTTC
TRBV9	TRBJ2-5	-	-	CASSGRGGPQETQYF	TGTGCCAGCAGCGGTAGGGGGGGCCCCCAAGAGACCCAGTACTTC
TRBV7-7	TRBJ2-3	-	-	CASSLDGRPDTQYF	TGTGCCAGCAGCTTAGACGGTAGGCCAGATACGCAGTATTTT
TRBV5-4	TRBJ2-5	-	-	CASSLGGTKLGETQYF	TGTGCCAGCAGCTTAGGGGGGACTAAGCTTGGAGAGACCCAGTACTTC
TRBV6-1	TRBJ1-5	TRBD1	-	CASSEEGQGAWSQPQHF	TGTGCCAGCAGTGAAGAGGGACAGGGGGCGTGGAGTCAGCCCCAGCATTTT
TRBV27	TRBJ1-5	-	-	CASSLFQASNQPQHF	TGTGCCAGCAGTTTATTCCAGGCCAGCAATCAGCCCCAGCATTTT
TRBV25-1	TRBJ2-1	-	-	CASSEYGSRSFDVQFF	TGTGCCAGCAGTGAATATGGCAGCAGGTCATTCGATGTGCAGTTCTTC
TRBV20-1	TRBJ2-5	-	-	CSHRVETQYF	TGCAGTCACAGGGTTGAGACCCAGTACTTC
TRBV9	TRBJ2-6	-	-	CASSQDGVSGANVLTF	TGTGCCAGCAGCCAAGATGGGGTTTCTGGGGCCAACGTCCTGACTTTC
TRBV5-6	TRBJ2-5	TRBD2	-	CASSLYGGASETQYF	TGTGCCAGCAGCTTGTACGGGGGGGCGAGTGAGACCCAGTACTTC
TRBV29-1	TRBJ2-5	-	few	CSVDGDARGETQYF	TGCAGCGTTGACGGGGACGCCCGGGGAGAGACCCAGTACTTC
TRBV5-1	TRBJ1-2	TRBD1	-	CASSGTGATSSYGYTF	TGCGCCAGCAGCGGGACAGGGGCGACCTCTAGCTATGGCTACACCTTC
TRBV5-6	TRBJ1-6	-	-	CASSLDMAAFNSPLHF	TGTGCCAGCAGCTTGGACATGGCGGCCTTTAATTCACCCCTCCACTTT
TRBV30	TRBJ1-5	TRBD1	-	CAWSKGTAAQPQHF	TGTGCCTGGAGTAAGGGGACAGCGGCTCAGCCCCAGCATTTT
TRBV28	TRBJ2-7	-	once	CASSWGSYEQYF	TGTGCCAGCAGTTGGGGCTCCTACGAGCAGTACTTC
TRBV11-2	TRBJ2-3	-	-	CASSPGLSTDTQYF	TGTGCCAGCAGCCCCGGGCTCAGCACAGATACGCAGTATTTT
TRBV28	TRBJ2-1	TRBD2	-	CASSIGRGSYNEQFF	TGTGCCAGCAGTATCGGGAGGGGCTCCTACAATGAGCAGTTCTTC
TRBV28	TRBJ2-7	TRBD1	once	CASSYRDRGLQQYF	TGTGCCAGCAGTTACCGGGACAGGGGGCTGCAGCAGTACTTC
TRBV7-2	TRBJ1-2	TRBD1	-	CASSLGTGSLLYGYTF	TGTGCCAGCAGCTTAGGGACAGGGTCCCTCCTGTATGGCTACACCTTC
TRBV18	TRBJ2-4	-	-	CASSPSEGNIQYF	TGTGCCAGCTCACCCTCGGAGGGTAACATTCAGTACTTC
TRBV18	TRBJ1-3	TRBD1	-	CASSPPRTGAGGNTIYF	TGTGCCAGCTCACCACCTAGGACAGGGGCCGGTGGAAACACCATATATTTT
TRBV21-1	TRBJ2-3	-	-	CASSGRNSGSPDTQYF	TGTGCCAGCAGCGGACGTAATTCAGGGAGCCCAGATACGCAGTATTTT
TRBV7-9	TRBJ1-3	-	-	CASSLAPTASGNTIYF	TGTGCCAGCAGCTTAGCCCCCACAGCCTCTGGAAACACCATATATTTT
TRBV2	TRBJ1-6	-	-	CASSERPGDNSPLHF	TGTGCCAGCAGTGAACGCCCGGGAGATAATTCACCCCTCCACTTT
TRBV6-6	TRBJ1-3	-	-	CASSSKGDRGNTIYF	TGTGCCAGCAGCTCTAAGGGGGATCGGGGAAACACCATATATTTT
TRBV20-1	TRBJ2-3	-	-	CSATGRDTQYF	TGCAGTGCTACAGGGAGGGATACGCAGTATTTT
TRBV11-2	TRBJ2-5	TRBD1	-	CASRAGGVTQYF	TGTGCCAGCAGGGCAGGGGGCGTGACCCAGTACTTC